Below, one T cell receptor (beta chain) is given with its context. Its antigen is currently unknown. In the naive CD8 group, cells lacked CD45RO and were positively selected for CCR7, so terminally differentiated effector memory CD45RA+ cells were left out. The sample originates from a study of shared clonotypes between healthy human individuals. Overall study findings and caveats: On the whole, naive subsets had larger estimated richness than memory subsets had. There were few donors, and this limited the genetic and exposure-history diversity represented. It was the non-shared clonotypes that had lower generation probabilities than clonotypes shared by all four donors.

CDR3 size: 15 residues. V lost 8 bases and J lost 4, with 18 bases in between. Germline assignment: CDR1 SEHNR and CDR2 FQNEAQ (reference sequence). Each cell subset's genomic DNA was divided evenly among several immunoSEQ plates. Produced via immunoSEQ multiplex PCR; TCRdb's table is partial and in-frame only. The sample shows around 1,900,000 clones, 93% of them seen only once. The TCR was taken from a man aged 18 to 29 in good health. Some clones in this sample may be carry-over from other donors' samples. V gene TRBV7-9 combines with J gene TRBJ2-1, with a weak D call TRBD2 (7 bases). The source material was naive CD8+ T cells from PBMCs. The chain's CDR3 is CASARGGAGYNEQFF. CDR3 sequence (DNA): TGTGCCAGCGCCCGTGGGGGGGCTGGGTACAATGAGCAGTTCTTC. The full variable domain, rest sourced from reference TRBV7-9 and TRBJ2-1, is DTGVSQNPRHKITKRGQNVTFRCDPISEHNRLYWYRQTLGQGPEFLTYFQNEAQLEKSRLLSDRFSAERPKGSFSTLEIQRTEQGDSAMYLCASARGGAGYNEQFFGPGTRLTVL.